This T cell receptor (beta chain) was documented in a study of cytomegalovirus exposure and HLA in healthy donors. Study background: The same platform was used for the 90 to 150 validation repertoires as for the approximately 720 first-cohort repertoires, as reported in a later analysis. Points from the study as a whole: A classifier reportedly called cytomegalovirus status with high sensitivity and specificity. Rarity characterized most TCR sequences, yet some public TCRs appeared in many donors. According to a subsequent analysis, TCR clusters identified in the first cohort showed a tendency to co-occur across the 100 to 150 validation repertoires.

The CDR3 contains 14 residues. Germline V gives CDR1 SGHTA, CDR2 FQGNSA. J lost 3 bases, V lost 4 bases, and 5 bases had no gene match. Using immunoSEQ multiplex PCR, the repertoire was profiled, and TCRdb retains in-frame clones only, with some absent. The repertoire holds 70,000 to 90,000 clones, with about 85% as singletons. In the case of this clone: The antigen is undetermined.

The material sequenced was PBMCs. This clonotype was sampled from a young man in good health and CMV-seronegative. This chain uses TRBV7-2 with TRBJ1-1, with 7 bases aligning to TRBD1. Written as DNA, the CDR3 is TGTGCCAGCAGCTCCGCCAGGGGGTACACTGAAGCTTTCTTT. Its translation: CASSSARGYTEAFF.